A selection of T cell receptor beta chains follows, all from one sample in a study of blood T cell repertoires in COVID-19. Using immunoSEQ multiplex PCR, the repertoire was profiled, and TCRdb retains in-frame clones only, with some absent. The sample has 150,000 to 200,000 clones, roughly 88% seen once. The sample taken for sequencing was PBMCs or T cells enriched from blood (not recorded which). The receptors were sampled from a woman aged 18-30 years who had recovered from COVID-19. Both conserved end residues are part of each CDR3. Fields, in order: clone size, V gene, D gene, J gene, CDR3 DNA, CDR3 protein. D genes are given only for firm matches. Not every row has a clone size; where given, it reads once, few, many or a size class.

few	TRBV7-2	.	TRBJ2-7	TGTGCCAGCAGCTTAGCAGGGGGAGCCTCCACCTACGAGCAGTACTTC	CASSLAGGASTYEQYF
once	TRBV21-1	.	TRBJ1-5	TGTGCCAGGACGTCAGGTACCCCAGTCGTGAATAGCAATCAGCCCCAGCATTTT	CARTSGTPVVNSNQPQHF
.	TRBV28	.	TRBJ1-2	TGTGCCAGCAGCAGCCAGGATGAAAACTATGGCTACACCTTC	CASSSQDENYGYTF
.	TRBV19	TRBD1	TRBJ1-1	TGTGCCAGTAGTGTGGACAGGGGGCACACTGAAGCTTTCTTT	CASSVDRGHTEAFF
.	TRBV4-1	.	TRBJ1-1	TGCGCCAGCAGCCAAGATCAGGGTGTGTTGAACACTGAAGCTTTCTTT	CASSQDQGVLNTEAFF
.	TRBV15	TRBD1	TRBJ2-2	TGTGCCACCAGCTGGGGACAGGGCCACTCCGGGGAGCTGTTTTTT	CATSWGQGHSGELFF
.	TRBV12-3/TRBV12-4	.	TRBJ1-1	TGTGCCAGCAGTTTAGAGCTGAACACTGAAGCTTTCTTT	CASSLELNTEAFF
.	TRBV19	TRBD1	TRBJ1-2	TGTGCCAGTAAGAGCGTCGGACAGGGCGATGGCTACACCTTC	CASKSVGQGDGYTF
.	TRBV7-9	.	TRBJ2-2	TGTGCCAGCAGCCCAGCGGTGGCCGGGGAGCTGTTTTTT	CASSPAVAGELFF
few	TRBV29-1	.	TRBJ1-1	TGCAGCGTTGAAGGGCAGGGGACTGAAGCTTTCTTT	CSVEGQGTEAFF
.	TRBV6-5	TRBD1	TRBJ2-7	TGTGCCAGCAGTTACCCGGACAGGCCGTACGAGCAGTACTTC	CASSYPDRPYEQYF
.	TRBV12-3/TRBV12-4	TRBD1	TRBJ1-1	TGTGCCAGCAGGTCCGGGACAGGGTTTGAAGCTTTCTTT	CASRSGTGFEAFF
.	TRBV15	.	TRBJ2-6	TGTGCCACCAGCAGAACGACTGTCTCTGGGGCCAACGTCCTGACTTTC	CATSRTTVSGANVLTF
.	TRBV3-1/TRBV3-2	.	TRBJ1-5	TGTGCCAGCAGCCAAACAGGATTCGATCAGCCCCAGCATTTT	CASSQTGFDQPQHF
.	TRBV7-9	.	TRBJ2-1	TGTGCCAGCAGCTTAGGGGGACTCGCAGGGCAGTTCTTC	CASSLGGLAGQFF
few	TRBV2	TRBD2	TRBJ2-5	TGTGCCAGCAGTGGGGTTAGCGGGGGGTTTAAAGAGACCCAGTACTTC	CASSGVSGGFKETQYF